Below, one T cell receptor beta chain is given with its context. Its antigen is unknown. No culture or expansion preceded analysis of these blood cells. V gave up 6 bases and J gave up 6 bases, with 20 bases separating them. This CDR3 is 15 amino acids long. Germline CDR1 is MNHEY and CDR2 is SVGAGI. This entry belongs to a study of neoadjuvant anti-PD-1 for oral cavity cancer. Across the study: Non-progressing patients received a fourth nivolumab dose near day 43, then surgery on days 50-56.

TCRdb's table, derived via immunoSEQ multiplex PCR, lists solely in-frame clones and lacks some. Seen here are over 30,000 clones, approximately 87% observed once, and the top ten hold roughly 3.6%. Whole-study findings and limits: Higher pretreatment Treg/Th17 ratios tracked higher pretreatment blood clonality. PBMC Gini-index clonality exceeded responders' in non-responders post-nivolumab.

The rearrangement joins TRBV6-5 to TRBJ1-2; unclear D gene. The sequenced sample was PBMCs, obtained before nivolumab (anti-PD-1) treatment. The sequence derives from a person aged 35-79 years with oral cavity squamous cell carcinoma. CDR3 coding DNA: TGTGCCAGCAGGGAAACGGGAGTTAGGTCGGATGGCTACACCTTC. It yields the protein CASRETGVRSDGYTF.